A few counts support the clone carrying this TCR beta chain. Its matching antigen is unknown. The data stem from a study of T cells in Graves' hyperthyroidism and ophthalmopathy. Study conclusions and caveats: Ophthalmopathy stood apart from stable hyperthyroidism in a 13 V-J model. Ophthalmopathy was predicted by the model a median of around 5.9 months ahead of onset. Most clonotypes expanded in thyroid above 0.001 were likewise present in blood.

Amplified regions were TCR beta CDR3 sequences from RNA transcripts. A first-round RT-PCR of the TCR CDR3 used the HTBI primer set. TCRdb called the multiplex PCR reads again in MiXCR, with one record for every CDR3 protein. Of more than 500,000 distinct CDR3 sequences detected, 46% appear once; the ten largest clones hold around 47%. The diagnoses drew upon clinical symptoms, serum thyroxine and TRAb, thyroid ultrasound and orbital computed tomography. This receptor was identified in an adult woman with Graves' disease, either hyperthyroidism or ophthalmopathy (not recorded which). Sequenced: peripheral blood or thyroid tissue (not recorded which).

DNA for the CDR3: TGTGCCTGGAGGGATCCGGGACAGTTGAACACTGAAGCTTTCTTT. Its translation is CAWRDPGQLNTEAFF. The V and J genes are TRBV30 and TRBJ1-1; 7 bases map to TRBD1. The V gene's germline CDR1 is GTSNPN and CDR2 SVGIG (reference sequence). V lost 3 bases to trimming and J lost 0 bases; unmatched junction nucleotides: 7. The CDR3 has 15 amino acids.